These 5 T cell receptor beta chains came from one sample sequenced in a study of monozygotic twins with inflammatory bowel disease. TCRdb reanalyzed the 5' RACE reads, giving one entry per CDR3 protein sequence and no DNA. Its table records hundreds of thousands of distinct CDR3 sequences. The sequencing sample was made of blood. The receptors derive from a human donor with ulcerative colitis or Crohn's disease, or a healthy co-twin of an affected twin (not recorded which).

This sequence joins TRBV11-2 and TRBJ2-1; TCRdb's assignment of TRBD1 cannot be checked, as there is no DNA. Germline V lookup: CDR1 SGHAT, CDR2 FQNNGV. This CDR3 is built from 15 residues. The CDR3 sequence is CASSPVGDSDNEQFF.

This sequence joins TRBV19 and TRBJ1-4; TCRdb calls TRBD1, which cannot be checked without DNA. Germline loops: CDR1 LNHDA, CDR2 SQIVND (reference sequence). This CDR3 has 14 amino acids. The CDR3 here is CASSDRATNEKLFF. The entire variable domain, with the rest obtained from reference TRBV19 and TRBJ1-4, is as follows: DGGITQSPKYLFRKEGQNVTLSCEQNLNHDAMYWYRQDPGQGLRLIYYSQIVNDFQKGDIAEGYSVSREKKESFPLTVTSAQKNPTAFYLCASSDRATNEKLFFGSGTQLSVL.

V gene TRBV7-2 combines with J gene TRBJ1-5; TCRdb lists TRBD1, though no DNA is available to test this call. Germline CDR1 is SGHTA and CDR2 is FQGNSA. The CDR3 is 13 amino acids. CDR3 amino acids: CASRGQGSQPQHF.

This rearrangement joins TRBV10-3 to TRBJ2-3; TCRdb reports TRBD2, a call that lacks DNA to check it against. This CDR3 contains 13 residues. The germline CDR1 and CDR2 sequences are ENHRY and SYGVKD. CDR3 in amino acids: CAIVAVSTDTQYF.

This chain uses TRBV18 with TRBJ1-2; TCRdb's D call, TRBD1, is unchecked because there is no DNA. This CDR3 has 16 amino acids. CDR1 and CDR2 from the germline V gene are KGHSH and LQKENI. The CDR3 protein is CASSPPKGHRNYGYTF.